One sample yielded the 32 T cell receptor beta chains listed below, sequenced in a study of blood T cell repertoires in COVID-19. Generated by immunoSEQ multiplex PCR, the TCRdb table keeps only in-frame clones and is missing some. The data contain about 100,000 clones, approximately 92% of them seen just once; the ten biggest clones take up more than 5%. The sequenced material came from peripheral blood. The receptors were gathered from a man aged 50-59 years with active COVID-19.

The chain carries TRBV28 and TRBJ1-3; 8 nucleotides line up with TRBD1. CDR1 is MDHEN and CDR2 is SYDVKM in the germline V gene. CDR3 length equals 15 residues. The V gene end was trimmed by 3 bases and the J gene end by 6 bases; junction bases not matched to a gene: 7. CDR3 nucleotides: TGTGCCAGCAGTTTCGACAGGGGCCGGGTAAACACCATATATTTT. Protein product: CASSFDRGRVNTIYF.

This clone was counted only a few times. This chain links TRBV9 with TRBJ2-1; 10 nucleotides agree with TRBD2. Germline V lookup: CDR1 SGDLS, CDR2 YYNGEE. This CDR3 has 16 residues. J gave up 7 bases and V 4 bases, and 11 bases lay outside the gene matches. Here the CDR3 reads CASSRGSSGSPNEQFF. The DNA for the CDR3 is TGTGCCAGCAGCAGAGGGTCTAGCGGGAGTCCGAATGAGCAGTTCTTC. The full variable domain, rest sourced from reference TRBV9 and TRBJ2-1, is DSGVTQTPKHLITATGQRVTLRCSPRSGDLSVYWYQQSLDQGLQFLIQYYNGEERAKGNILERFSAQQFPDLHSELNLSSLELGDSALYFCASSRGSSGSPNEQFFGPGTRLTVL.

The table lists this clone with a few counts. The V call is TRBV7-9, the J call TRBJ2-5; TRBD1 agrees at 8 bases. Germline V gene lookup returns CDR1 SEHNR and CDR2 FQNEAQ (reference sequence). Trimming cost V 3 bases and J 4 bases; bases outside gene matches: 7. The CDR3 is 15 residues long. The CDR3 DNA reads as TGTGCCAGCAGCTTCGGGCAGGGGGCATCAGAGACCCAGTACTTC. Protein product: CASSFGQGASETQYF.

V is TRBV18 and J is TRBJ2-7; 8 positions match TRBD1. Trimming took 4 bases from V and 3 from J; bases not matched to a gene: 5. The CDR3 totals 14 residues. In germline, CDR1 is KGHSH, CDR2 LQKENI. CDR3 nucleotides: TGTGCCAGCTCACATACCACAGGGGGCTACGAGCAGTACTTC. Translated: CASSHTTGGYEQYF.

CDR3 nucleotide sequence: TGTGCCAGCGGCCCGACTAGCGGTACCTACAATGAGCAGTTCTTC. Its translation: CASGPTSGTYNEQFF. This rearrangement joins TRBV3-1 (or the pseudogene TRBV3-2) to TRBJ2-1; 9 nucleotides line up with TRBD2. The germline V gene encodes CDR1 LGHDT and CDR2 YNNKEL (reference sequence). The CDR3 is made up of 15 amino acids. V dropped 8 bases and J dropped 2; count of bases not matched to a gene: 7.

The J gene is TRBJ1-1, the V gene TRBV25-1; TRBD1 matches at 7 bases. The CDR3 runs 15 residues. J lost 1 base, V lost 8 bases, and 10 bases had no gene match. Germline CDR1 MGHDK, CDR2 SYGVNS. CDR3 loop: CASARPGTANTEAFF. DNA of the CDR3: TGTGCCAGCGCCCGGCCGGGGACAGCGAACACTGAAGCTTTCTTT.

The chain couples TRBV30 to TRBJ2-1; D gene unclear. Germline lookup yields CDR1 GTSNPN and CDR2 SVGIG (reference sequence). The CDR3 has 11 residues. The V gene lost 3 bases and the J gene lost 6 bases, with 6 bases spanning the gap. CDR3 DNA: TGTGCCTGGAGGCAGGCCAATGAGCAGTTCTTC. Translation gives CAWRQANEQFF.

This clone was seen a single time. The V and J genes are TRBV19 and TRBJ1-5; D is perhaps TRBD1 (6 bases). The CDR3 loop spans 14 amino acids. V shed 0 bases and J shed 5 bases, with 8 bases lying between them. Germline assignment: CDR1 LNHDA and CDR2 SQIVND (reference sequence). CDR3 amino acids: CASSIDGQHQPQHF. The DNA for the CDR3 is TGTGCCAGTAGTATAGACGGACAGCATCAGCCCCAGCATTTT.

This clone was observed a single time. This chain uses TRBV7-2 with TRBJ2-7, with D tentatively TRBD2 (5 bases). V lost 2 bases and J lost 2, with 10 bases in between. The length of the CDR3 is 14 residues. Germline assignment: CDR1 SGHTA and CDR2 FQGNSA. CDR3 nucleotide sequence: TGTGCCAGCAGCTTATTGCGAGGGCCCTACGAGCAGTACTTC. It yields the protein CASSLLRGPYEQYF.

The CDR3 sequence is CASSPRDRSYEQYF. CDR3 bases: TGTGCCAGCAGTCCAAGGGACAGATCCTACGAGCAGTACTTC. The V gene is TRBV7-9, the J gene TRBJ2-7, with 7 bases identical to TRBD1. The J segment lost 1 base and the V segment lost 6 bases, leaving 6 bases of the junction unmatched. The CDR3 consists of 14 residues. Germline V CDR1 and CDR2: SEHNR, FQNEAQ (reference sequence).

This clone appeared once. The V and J genes are TRBV5-1 and TRBJ2-5; TRBD2 matches 12 bases. Germline V CDR1 and CDR2: SGHRS, YFSETQ. V shed 7 bases and J 5 bases; nucleotides not matched to a gene: 12. The CDR3 runs 16 residues. The CDR3, as DNA: TGCGCCAGCTCCCTTGCTAGCGGGAGGGCCGTTGAGACCCAGTACTTC. It specifies CASSLASGRAVETQYF.

The chain couples TRBV6-6 to TRBJ2-7; the D gene is possibly TRBD1 (5 bases). The CDR3 sequence is 16 residues long. Trimming took 0 bases from V and 4 from J, leaving 16 bases between them. Germline V CDR1 and CDR2: MNHNY, SVGAGI (reference sequence). The CDR3 DNA reads TGTGCCAGCAGTTACTCTGGCAGGGCTGCAGATTACGAGCAGTACTTC. It translates to CASSYSGRAADYEQYF.

The chain joins TRBV24-1 to TRBJ2-3, with 13 bases fitting TRBD2. J lost 0 bases, V lost 3 bases, and 2 bases had no gene match. Germline CDR1 KGHDR, CDR2 SFDVKD. The CDR3 extends over 17 amino acids. CDR3 sequence: CATSDGGLAGSTDTQYF. The CDR3 nucleotides read TGTGCCACCAGTGATGGGGGACTAGCGGGGAGCACAGATACGCAGTATTTT.

The rearrangement uses TRBV3-1 (or the pseudogene TRBV3-2) and TRBJ1-3; maybe TRBD1 (5 bases). Germline lookup yields CDR1 LGHDT and CDR2 YNNKEL (reference sequence). V was clipped by 4 bases and J by 0 bases, with 16 bases between them. There are 17 residues in the CDR3. In DNA, the CDR3 is TGTGCCAGCAGCCCGACAGAACCATCAGCCTCTGGAAACACCATATATTTT. Its protein is CASSPTEPSASGNTIYF.

This chain connects TRBV11-3 to TRBJ1-1; TRBD1 is a possible D gene (5 bases). V lost 5 bases, J lost 7 bases, and 14 bases lay in between. This CDR3 is 13 amino acids long. CDR1 and CDR2 (germline): SGHNT, YENEEA. CDR3 nucleotides: TGTGCCAGCAGCCGGACAAGGAGTGGTGAAGCTTTCTTT. It specifies CASSRTRSGEAFF.

CDR3 sequence (DNA): TGTGCCAGTACCCCCCAATGGACAGGGAGCTATGGCTACACCTTC. Its protein is CASTPQWTGSYGYTF. The V and J genes are TRBV19 and TRBJ1-2, with TRBD1 matching over 8 bases. This CDR3 has 15 amino acids. With 7 bases clipped from V and 4 bases from J, the junction kept 11 bases outside the gene matches. Germline V gives CDR1 LNHDA, CDR2 SQIVND (reference sequence).

The rearrangement links TRBV11-3 to TRBJ2-5; D perhaps matches TRBD2 (5 bases). V lost 6 bases and J lost 5, with 13 bases in between. The CDR3 has 13 residues. In germline, CDR1 is SGHNT, CDR2 YENEEA. CDR3 protein: CASSSPDSETQYF. In DNA, the CDR3 is TGTGCCAGCAGTTCCCCGGACTCGGAGACCCAGTACTTC. Based on the CDR3 plus reference TRBV11-3 and TRBJ2-5, the full variable domain is EAGVVQSPRYKIIEKKQPVAFWCNPISGHNTLYWYLQNLGQGPELLIRYENEEAVDDSQLPKDRFSAERLKGVDSTLKIQPAELGDSAVYLCASSSPDSETQYFGPGTRLLVL.

CDR3 amino acids: CASSPTPSYEQYF. The CDR3 DNA reads TGTGCCAGCAGCCCGACTCCTTCCTACGAGCAGTACTTC. The chain recombines TRBV7-2 with TRBJ2-7; D is unresolved. This CDR3 region has 13 residues. The ends were cut back, 5 bases at V and 1 base at J, with 9 bases in the middle. Germline-derived CDR1 and CDR2 are SGHTA and FQGNSA.

In its sample, this clone was seen once. V and J are TRBV4-1 and TRBJ2-5; the match to TRBD1 covers 8 bases. The CDR3 loop spans 14 amino acids. Unmatched junction bases numbered 4, after V lost 3 bases and J lost 4 bases. Germline V gene lookup returns CDR1 MGHRA and CDR2 YSYEKL. The CDR3 loop reads CASSQPTGGETQYF. The DNA for the CDR3 is TGCGCCAGCAGCCAGCCTACAGGGGGAGAGACCCAGTACTTC.

The V gene is TRBV10-3, the J gene TRBJ1-2; D remains unclear. The V gene lost 0 bases and the J gene lost 6 bases, with 8 bases spanning the gap. This CDR3 has 13 residues. Looked up from germline, CDR1 is ENHRY and CDR2 is SYGVKD. CDR3 loop: CAISESEGNGYTF. The CDR3 DNA reads as TGTGCCATCAGTGAGTCCGAGGGTAATGGCTACACCTTC.

The rearrangement uses TRBV6-5 and TRBJ2-7; no definite D call. The V end was cut by 4 bases, the J end by 6 bases, with 22 bases between. From germline, CDR1 is MNHEY and CDR2 SVGAGI. The CDR3 is 16 residues long. CDR3 protein: CASSSSRPQEGLEQYF. The DNA for the CDR3 is TGTGCCAGCAGTTCCTCACGACCCCAGGAAGGTCTCGAGCAGTACTTC.

The chain has TRBV21-1 and TRBJ1-2; whether TRBD1, the table's D call, matches the DNA was not checked. TRBV21-1 is termed a pseudogene. This CDR3 is 20 amino acids long. CDR3 bases: TGTGCCAGCAGCGAAATGGGCCTAACAGGCGCCTGTCCCCCTAACTATGGCTACACCTTC. It codes for CASSEMGLTGACPPNYGYTF.

The V gene is TRBV2, the J gene TRBJ2-2; D is possibly TRBD1 (5 bases). This CDR3 has 18 residues. CDR1 is SNHLY and CDR2 is FYNNEI in the germline V gene. V was clipped by 8 bases and J by 4 bases, with 26 bases between them. CDR3 nucleotide sequence: TGTGCCAGCCGAAGCCCCCAGGGTTTTAAACCACTCACCGGGGAGCTGTTTTTT. It translates to CASRSPQGFKPLTGELFF.

The chain uses TRBV6-6 and TRBJ2-1, with 8 bases matching TRBD1. The length of the CDR3 is 16 residues. Looked up from germline, CDR1 is MNHNY and CDR2 is SVGAGI (reference sequence). Trimming cost V 4 bases and J 3 bases; bases outside gene matches: 8. The CDR3 sequence is CASSSDWTGSYNEQFF. The DNA of the CDR3 is TGTGCCAGCAGTTCCGACTGGACAGGGAGCTACAATGAGCAGTTCTTC.

Regarding this clone: The same CDR3 can be traced to other DNA sequences in this sample. The chain has TRBV5-1 and TRBJ2-2, with a possible D match to TRBD1 (6 bases). There are 13 residues in the CDR3. CDR1 SGHRS and CDR2 YFSETQ come from the germline V gene. V dropped 1 base and J dropped 5 bases, with 6 bases sitting between them. The CDR3 loop is CASSLQGTGELFF. The CDR3 region has the DNA TGCGCCAGCAGCTTGCAGGGGACCGGGGAGCTGTTTTTT.

CDR3 in amino acids: CSAAGEAFF. The CDR3 DNA is TGCAGCGCCGCGGGTGAAGCTTTCTTT. The J gene is TRBJ1-1, the V gene TRBV29-1; D not certain. Germline V CDR1 and CDR2: SQVTM, ANQGSEA. CDR3 length equals 9 residues. V lost 7 bases and J 7 bases, leaving 7 bases between the germline ends.

The chain is built from TRBV28 and TRBJ2-5, with 12 bases matching TRBD1. The ends lost 8 bases at V and 5 bases at J; junction bases unmatched: 6. CDR3 length: 14 amino acids. Germline values: CDR1 MDHEN, CDR2 SYDVKM. In DNA, the CDR3 is TGTGCCAGCGGGGACAGGGGGCCTGGGGAGACCCAGTACTTC. Its protein is CASGDRGPGETQYF.

This chain links TRBV7-9 with TRBJ2-4, with TRBD2 as a possible D gene (7 bases). V lost 7 bases and J 5 bases, leaving 18 bases between the germline ends. This CDR3 comprises 15 residues. Germline CDR1 SEHNR, CDR2 FQNEAQ (reference sequence). The CDR3 sequence is CASTRGGASENIQYF. The DNA for the CDR3 is TGTGCCAGCACCAGGGGAGGGGCTAGTGAAAACATTCAGTACTTC.

The chain joins TRBV5-1 to TRBJ2-4; D unclear. Trimming stripped 0 bases from V and 9 bases from J, with 16 bases between. CDR3 length: 15 amino acids. Germline V gene data show CDR1 as SGHRS and CDR2 as YFSETQ. The CDR3 nucleotides read TGCGCCAGCAGCTTGGATCCAGCCCAGGATGTCATTCAGTACTTC. It is translated as CASSLDPAQDVIQYF.

The chain carries TRBV7-9 and TRBJ1-1; 7 bases fit TRBD1. V lost 3 bases and J lost 0; bases outside the gene matches: 4. The CDR3 runs to 15 residues. Germline-derived CDR1 and CDR2 are SEHNR and FQNEAQ (reference sequence). The CDR3: CASSFAGGLNTEAFF. For the CDR3, the DNA is TGTGCCAGCAGCTTCGCAGGGGGGTTGAACACTGAAGCTTTCTTT.

This clone has a handful of counts. The CDR3 DNA reads as TGTGCCTGGAGTGGGGCAGGGCGGACCGGGGAGCTGTTTTTT. Encoded protein: CAWSGAGRTGELFF. The rearrangement uses TRBV30 and TRBJ2-2, with a tentative D call TRBD1 (5 bases). The CDR3 is 14 amino acids. The ends were cut back, 1 base at V and 5 bases at J, with 11 bases in the middle. Germline CDR1 reads GTSNPN; CDR2 reads SVGIG (reference sequence).

The rearrangement links TRBV5-5 to TRBJ1-5; D may be TRBD1 (5 bases). V was shortened by 4 bases and J by 4 bases, with 15 bases between the two germline ends. CDR1 SGHKS and CDR2 YYEKEE come from the germline V gene (reference sequence). CDR3 length: 15 amino acids. The CDR3 spells CASSPPGGGNQPQHF. Written as DNA, the CDR3 is TGTGCCAGCAGCCCCCCGGGGGGTGGGAATCAGCCCCAGCATTTT. Full variable domain (rest looked up from reference TRBV5-5 and TRBJ1-5): DAGVTQSPTHLIKTRGQQVTLRCSPISGHKSVSWYQQVLGQGPQFIFQYYEKEERGRGNFPDRFSARQFPNYSSELNVNALLLGDSALYLCASSPPGGGNQPQHFGDGTRLSIL.